This is a list of T cell receptor beta chains from one sample in a study of blood T cell repertoires in COVID-19. Generated by immunoSEQ multiplex PCR, the TCRdb table keeps only in-frame clones and is missing some. The table includes about 130,000 clones, around 76% detected once. The source material was peripheral blood. The receptors originated from an older man with COVID-19, enrolled during active disease. CDR3s include the opening cysteine and the closing phenylalanine or tryptophan. The order of the fields is D gene, J gene, V gene, clone size, CDR3 DNA, CDR3 protein. D genes are given only for firm matches. Clone size, where shown, is once, few, many, or a class for clones that have expanded.

TRBD2 TRBJ2-7 TRBV27 few TGTGCCAGCAGTTCCCCCCGGGCGGGAGTCGGTTACGAGCAGTACTTC CASSSPRAGVGYEQYF
TRBD1 TRBJ1-1 TRBV7-9 NA TGTGCCAGCAGCCCGGGACAGGGGGCGCGAACTGAAGCTTTCTTT CASSPGQGARTEAFF
NA TRBJ2-3 TRBV24-1 NA TGTGCCACCACCGGGACAACAAGCACAGATACGCAGTATTTT CATTGTTSTDTQYF
NA TRBJ2-7 TRBV10-3 NA TGTGCCATCAGTGAGGGGCGGGGAGCCTACGAGCAGTACTTC CAISEGRGAYEQYF
TRBD2 TRBJ2-7 TRBV3-1/TRBV3-2 NA TGTGCCAGCAGCCAGGAGGGGACTAGCGGGAGATACGAGCAGTACTTC CASSQEGTSGRYEQYF
NA TRBJ1-5 TRBV28 NA TGTGCCAGCAGCCACCCGTGGGGGGAGGGTCAGCCCCAGCATTTT CASSHPWGEGQPQHF
TRBD2 TRBJ2-1 TRBV27 few TGTGCCAGCAGTTCGAGGACTAGCGGGAGCAATGAGCAGTTCTTC CASSSRTSGSNEQFF
NA TRBJ2-1 TRBV21-1 NA TGTGCCAGCAGCCATATTGTAGACCCTCTTAGCGGGAGGGCCGTTATCCATGAGCAGTTCTTC CASSHIVDPLSGRAVIHEQFF
NA TRBJ2-2 TRBV27 NA TGTGCCAGCACAAGCCAGGGGGTTGGTGGAGGGACCGGGGAGCTGTTTTTT CASTSQGVGGGTGELFF
NA TRBJ1-2 TRBV4-3 NA TGCGCCAGCAGCCAAGCCGTAACCCCGGGGGACTATGGCTACACCTTC CASSQAVTPGDYGYTF
NA TRBJ2-7 TRBV7-8 NA TGTGCCAGCGGACTTGGTTCCGAGCAGTACTTC CASGLGSEQYF
NA TRBJ2-2 TRBV28 NA TGTGCCAGCAGTTCGATAACGGGGACCGGGGAGCTGTTTTTT CASSSITGTGELFF
TRBD2 TRBJ2-5 TRBV15 once TGTGCCACCAGCAGAGATTGGACTAGTTTAGAGACCCAGTACTTC CATSRDWTSLETQYF
TRBD2 TRBJ2-7 TRBV15 NA TGTGCCACCAGCAGGGAACGTACCGGGACTACCTACGAGCAGTACTTC CATSRERTGTTYEQYF
NA TRBJ2-7 TRBV20-1 NA TGCAGTGCTAGTGAATCGACGCGGTTCTCCTACGAGCAGTACTTC CSASESTRFSYEQYF
NA TRBJ1-5 TRBV28 NA TGTGCCAGCAGTTGGCGGGAGGATCAGCCCCAGCATTTT CASSWREDQPQHF
TRBD2 TRBJ2-7 TRBV7-2 few TGTGCCAGCAGCTCCACTAGCGGATTTACCTACGAGCAGTACTTC CASSSTSGFTYEQYF
NA TRBJ1-1 TRBV10-3 once TGTGCCATCAGTTGGGGCAGCTTGAACACTGAAGCTTTCTTT CAISWGSLNTEAFF
TRBD1 TRBJ1-5 TRBV28 NA TGTGCCAGCAGTCAATCCGGAGGGACAGGCAATCAGCCCCAGCATTTT CASSQSGGTGNQPQHF
TRBD2 TRBJ2-7 TRBV19 NA TGTGCCAGTAGTACTAGCGGGGAAAGCTCCTACGAGCAGTACTTC CASSTSGESSYEQYF
TRBD2 TRBJ2-7 TRBV4-3 NA TGCGCCAGCAGCCAAGTGCGGGGGGCTTACGAGCAGTACTTC CASSQVRGAYEQYF
NA TRBJ2-2 TRBV19 NA TGTGCCACTACCACCCTAGGGGGGGCGGGCACCGGGGAGCTGTTTTTT CATTTLGGAGTGELFF
TRBD2 TRBJ2-2 TRBV25-1 NA TGTGCCAGCAGTGAATGGGATAGCGGGAGGGCCAATACCGGGGAGCTGTTTTTT CASSEWDSGRANTGELFF
TRBD2 TRBJ2-1 TRBV28 few TGTGCCAGCACTCCTAGCGGGAGGGTATACAATGAGCAGTTCTTC CASTPSGRVYNEQFF
TRBD2 TRBJ2-7 TRBV10-2 few TGCGCCAGCAGTGACCTGACTAGCGGGAAAGTCGAGCAGTACTTC CASSDLTSGKVEQYF
TRBD1 TRBJ1-1 TRBV6-2/TRBV6-3 NA TGTGCCAGCAGTTACTCGACGGTCGAGGGGGCTTGGGTCACTGAAGCTTTCTTT CASSYSTVEGAWVTEAFF